The rows below give T cell receptor beta chains drawn from one sample of a study of shared clonotypes between healthy human individuals. Profiling relied on immunoSEQ multiplex PCR, and the TCRdb table lists in-frame clones only, not all of them. The data show more than 2 million clones, around 95% seen once. Material: naive CD4+ T cells sorted from blood. These receptors were obtained from a man between 18 and 29 years old in good health. The CDR3 runs from the conserved cysteine through the conserved F or W. A D gene is named only where the DNA matches it firmly. Only some rows state a clone size, as once, few, many or a class for expanded clones.

d_call: TRBD1
v_call: TRBV28
clone_size: .
j_call: TRBJ1-2
cdr3_aa: CASSARDRKNYGYTF
cdr3_nt: TGTGCCAGCAGTGCCCGGGACAGGAAAAACTATGGCTACACCTTC

d_call: TRBD1
v_call: TRBV10-3
clone_size: .
j_call: TRBJ2-7
cdr3_aa: CAISGGPPTGLEGEQYF
cdr3_nt: TGTGCCATCAGTGGGGGACCCCCGACAGGGCTTGAAGGGGAGCAGTACTTC

d_call: .
v_call: TRBV10-3
clone_size: .
j_call: TRBJ1-2
cdr3_aa: CAISAPVYGYTF
cdr3_nt: TGTGCCATCAGTGCCCCCGTTTATGGCTACACCTTC

d_call: .
v_call: TRBV4-1
clone_size: .
j_call: TRBJ2-1
cdr3_aa: CASSQETASYNEQFF
cdr3_nt: TGCGCCAGCAGCCAAGAAACAGCGTCCTACAATGAGCAGTTCTTC

d_call: .
v_call: TRBV6-5
clone_size: .
j_call: TRBJ1-5
cdr3_aa: CASSPYGHSNQPQHF
cdr3_nt: TGTGCCAGCAGCCCTTACGGGCATAGCAATCAGCCCCAGCATTTT

d_call: .
v_call: TRBV5-1
clone_size: .
j_call: TRBJ1-6
cdr3_aa: CASSIDSFRPNSPLHF
cdr3_nt: TGCGCCAGCAGCATCGACAGTTTCCGACCTAATTCACCCCTCCACTTT

d_call: TRBD1
v_call: TRBV18
clone_size: once
j_call: TRBJ1-6
cdr3_aa: CASSPTDRVWAPLHF
cdr3_nt: TGTGCCAGCTCACCAACGGACAGGGTTTGGGCACCCCTCCACTTT

d_call: .
v_call: TRBV14
clone_size: .
j_call: TRBJ1-2
cdr3_aa: CASSQGGDYGYTF
cdr3_nt: TGTGCCAGCAGCCAAGGAGGGGACTATGGCTACACCTTC

d_call: .
v_call: TRBV18
clone_size: .
j_call: TRBJ2-7
cdr3_aa: CASSQLRLHEQYF
cdr3_nt: TGTGCCAGCTCACAACTCCGGCTCCACGAGCAGTACTTC

d_call: .
v_call: TRBV29-1
clone_size: .
j_call: TRBJ1-1
cdr3_aa: CSVDQGGNTEAFF
cdr3_nt: TGCAGCGTTGACCAGGGTGGGAACACTGAAGCTTTCTTT

d_call: .
v_call: TRBV19
clone_size: .
j_call: TRBJ2-1
cdr3_aa: CASSPTQTTIEQFF
cdr3_nt: TGTGCCAGTAGTCCGACCCAAACTACGATTGAGCAGTTCTTC

d_call: .
v_call: TRBV7-8
clone_size: .
j_call: TRBJ2-7
cdr3_aa: CASSPSTAYEQYF
cdr3_nt: TGTGCCAGCAGCCCATCGACCGCCTACGAGCAGTACTTC

d_call: .
v_call: TRBV7-3
clone_size: .
j_call: TRBJ2-1
cdr3_aa: CASSFGSKDEQFF
cdr3_nt: TGTGCCAGCAGCTTCGGATCGAAGGATGAGCAGTTCTTC

d_call: TRBD2
v_call: TRBV27
clone_size: .
j_call: TRBJ2-7
cdr3_aa: CASSRLAGAYEQYF
cdr3_nt: TGTGCCAGCAGTCGCCTAGCGGGAGCCTACGAGCAGTACTTC

d_call: TRBD2
v_call: TRBV7-9
clone_size: .
j_call: TRBJ2-1
cdr3_aa: CASSLDRGVYNEQFF
cdr3_nt: TGTGCCAGCAGCTTAGATCGGGGGGTCTACAATGAGCAGTTCTTC

d_call: .
v_call: TRBV18
clone_size: once
j_call: TRBJ1-6
cdr3_aa: CASLPYHNSPLHF
cdr3_nt: TGTGCCAGCTTACCATATCATAATTCACCCCTCCACTTT

d_call: .
v_call: TRBV6-1
clone_size: .
j_call: TRBJ1-5
cdr3_aa: CASSEGQPQHF
cdr3_nt: TGTGCCAGCAGTGAGGGACAGCCCCAGCATTTT

d_call: .
v_call: TRBV5-1
clone_size: .
j_call: TRBJ1-2
cdr3_aa: CASSLGKTSLMVYGYTF
cdr3_nt: TGCGCCAGCAGCTTGGGCAAGACAAGTCTGATGGTCTATGGCTACACCTTC

d_call: TRBD2
v_call: TRBV6-5
clone_size: .
j_call: TRBJ2-3
cdr3_aa: CASQRGGKGDTQYF
cdr3_nt: TGTGCCAGCCAACGGGGGGGCAAAGGGGATACGCAGTATTTT

d_call: .
v_call: TRBV7-2
clone_size: .
j_call: TRBJ1-1
cdr3_aa: CASSLAPTESSEAFF
cdr3_nt: TGTGCCAGCAGCTTAGCTCCGACAGAGAGTTCTGAAGCTTTCTTT

d_call: TRBD1
v_call: TRBV7-9
clone_size: .
j_call: TRBJ2-7
cdr3_aa: CASSLRDRNYEQYF
cdr3_nt: TGTGCCAGCAGCCTCCGGGACAGGAACTACGAGCAGTACTTC

d_call: .
v_call: TRBV5-6
clone_size: .
j_call: TRBJ1-6
cdr3_aa: CASSFSGKSSYNSPLHF
cdr3_nt: TGTGCCAGCAGCTTTTCCGGGAAGAGCTCCTATAATTCACCCCTCCACTTT

d_call: TRBD2
v_call: TRBV6-6
clone_size: once
j_call: TRBJ2-7
cdr3_aa: CASSTPSGSSYEQYF
cdr3_nt: TGTGCCAGCAGTACCCCTAGCGGGAGCTCCTACGAGCAGTACTTC

d_call: TRBD2
v_call: TRBV6-1
clone_size: .
j_call: TRBJ2-3
cdr3_aa: CASVRRGGTDTQYF
cdr3_nt: TGTGCCAGCGTCCGGCGGGGGGGCACAGATACGCAGTATTTT

d_call: TRBD2
v_call: TRBV27
clone_size: .
j_call: TRBJ2-7
cdr3_aa: CASSFRLAGGAPHEQYF
cdr3_nt: TGTGCCAGCAGTTTTCGACTAGCGGGGGGGGCCCCCCACGAGCAGTACTTC

d_call: .
v_call: TRBV4-1
clone_size: .
j_call: TRBJ2-1
cdr3_aa: CASSQESAARNEQFF
cdr3_nt: TGCGCCAGCAGCCAGGAATCGGCGGCACGGAATGAGCAGTTCTTC

d_call: TRBD2
v_call: TRBV7-3
clone_size: .
j_call: TRBJ2-2
cdr3_aa: CATLKAGGANTGELFF
cdr3_nt: TGTGCCACCCTTAAAGCGGGGGGAGCAAACACCGGGGAGCTGTTTTTT

d_call: .
v_call: TRBV11-3
clone_size: .
j_call: TRBJ2-5
cdr3_aa: CASSLGLGNQETQYF
cdr3_nt: TGTGCCAGCAGCTTAGGGCTAGGGAACCAAGAGACCCAGTACTTC

d_call: .
v_call: TRBV7-8
clone_size: once
j_call: TRBJ2-1
cdr3_aa: CASSLREGLMYHEQFF
cdr3_nt: TGTGCCAGCAGCTTACGTGAGGGGCTGATGTACCATGAGCAGTTCTTC

d_call: .
v_call: TRBV6-1
clone_size: .
j_call: TRBJ2-3
cdr3_aa: CASSEAPGVTDTQYF
cdr3_nt: TGTGCCAGCAGTGAAGCGCCGGGGGTAACAGATACGCAGTATTTT

d_call: .
v_call: TRBV7-9
clone_size: once
j_call: TRBJ2-7
cdr3_aa: CASSNLVDPFYEQYF
cdr3_nt: TGTGCCAGCAGCAACCTTGTAGACCCTTTCTACGAGCAGTACTTC

d_call: .
v_call: TRBV18
clone_size: .
j_call: TRBJ1-3
cdr3_aa: CASSPVGGTTIYF
cdr3_nt: TGTGCCAGCTCACCAGTAGGTGGTACCACCATATATTTT

d_call: .
v_call: TRBV30
clone_size: .
j_call: TRBJ1-4
cdr3_aa: CAWSGRRGEKLFF
cdr3_nt: TGTGCCTGGTCCGGGCGGAGGGGGGAAAAACTGTTTTTT

d_call: TRBD2
v_call: TRBV5-4
clone_size: .
j_call: TRBJ2-7
cdr3_aa: CASSHGLESSYEQYF
cdr3_nt: TGTGCCAGCAGCCATGGACTAGAAAGCTCCTACGAGCAGTACTTC

d_call: TRBD2
v_call: TRBV4-3
clone_size: .
j_call: TRBJ2-3
cdr3_aa: CASSQEQRELADTQYF
cdr3_nt: TGCGCCAGCAGCCAAGAGCAGCGGGAGTTAGCAGATACGCAGTATTTT

d_call: .
v_call: TRBV6-5
clone_size: .
j_call: TRBJ1-3
cdr3_aa: CAKPGTSGNTIYF
cdr3_nt: TGTGCCAAACCCGGGACCTCTGGAAACACCATATATTTT

d_call: TRBD1
v_call: TRBV5-6
clone_size: .
j_call: TRBJ1-4
cdr3_aa: CASSLVGGNEKLFF
cdr3_nt: TGTGCCAGCAGCTTGGTAGGGGGCAATGAAAAACTGTTTTTT

d_call: .
v_call: TRBV11-2
clone_size: .
j_call: TRBJ1-1
cdr3_aa: CASSAQSRSEAFF
cdr3_nt: TGTGCCAGCAGCGCCCAGTCTCGGTCTGAAGCTTTCTTT

d_call: TRBD2
v_call: TRBV5-1
clone_size: .
j_call: TRBJ2-7
cdr3_aa: CASSESGSTYEQYF
cdr3_nt: TGCGCCAGCTCCGAAAGCGGGAGTACCTACGAGCAGTACTTC

d_call: .
v_call: TRBV5-3
clone_size: .
j_call: TRBJ1-5
cdr3_aa: CARSLGGNSNQPQHF
cdr3_nt: TGTGCCAGAAGCTTGGGAGGGAATAGCAATCAGCCCCAGCATTTT

d_call: .
v_call: TRBV5-1
clone_size: once
j_call: TRBJ2-2
cdr3_aa: CASSLAPGSTGELFF
cdr3_nt: TGCGCCAGCAGCTTGGCCCCAGGTAGCACCGGGGAGCTGTTTTTT

d_call: .
v_call: TRBV5-1
clone_size: .
j_call: TRBJ2-5
cdr3_aa: CASSSGPAGETQYF
cdr3_nt: TGCGCCAGCAGCAGCGGACCTGCGGGGGAGACCCAGTACTTC

d_call: .
v_call: TRBV7-9
clone_size: .
j_call: TRBJ2-3
cdr3_aa: CASSLSTSTDTQYF
cdr3_nt: TGTGCCAGCAGCTTATCAACTAGCACAGATACGCAGTATTTT

d_call: .
v_call: TRBV29-1
clone_size: .
j_call: TRBJ1-3
cdr3_aa: CSVETDSGNTIYF
cdr3_nt: TGCAGCGTTGAAACAGACTCTGGAAACACCATATATTTT

d_call: .
v_call: TRBV6-1
clone_size: .
j_call: TRBJ2-2
cdr3_aa: CASSGQRLSTGELFF
cdr3_nt: TGTGCCAGCAGTGGTCAGCGGCTTAGCACCGGGGAGCTGTTTTTT

d_call: .
v_call: TRBV2
clone_size: .
j_call: TRBJ2-7
cdr3_aa: CASNERGPYEQYF
cdr3_nt: TGTGCCAGCAACGAAAGGGGCCCCTACGAGCAGTACTTC

d_call: .
v_call: TRBV28
clone_size: .
j_call: TRBJ2-7
cdr3_aa: CASSLSGTPISYEQYF
cdr3_nt: TGTGCCAGCAGTTTATCCGGGACACCCATCTCCTACGAGCAGTACTTC

d_call: TRBD1
v_call: TRBV4-1
clone_size: .
j_call: TRBJ1-1
cdr3_aa: CASSRIRQGLGTEAFF
cdr3_nt: TGCGCCAGCAGCCGTATTCGACAGGGCCTGGGGACTGAAGCTTTCTTT

d_call: .
v_call: TRBV6-5
clone_size: .
j_call: TRBJ1-1
cdr3_aa: CASKASYTEAFF
cdr3_nt: TGTGCCAGCAAGGCCAGCTACACTGAAGCTTTCTTT

d_call: .
v_call: TRBV25-1
clone_size: few
j_call: TRBJ1-2
cdr3_aa: CASRKTGRGHGYTF
cdr3_nt: TGTGCCAGCAGAAAGACGGGCCGGGGCCATGGCTACACCTTC

d_call: .
v_call: TRBV4-1
clone_size: .
j_call: TRBJ1-3
cdr3_aa: CASSQGGPGNTIYF
cdr3_nt: TGCGCCAGCAGCCAAGGGGGGCCTGGAAACACCATATATTTT

d_call: .
v_call: TRBV20-1
clone_size: .
j_call: TRBJ2-7
cdr3_aa: CSASQGSEQYF
cdr3_nt: TGCAGTGCTAGTCAGGGTTCCGAGCAGTACTTC

d_call: .
v_call: TRBV5-3
clone_size: .
j_call: TRBJ1-3
cdr3_aa: CARSLGDRNTIYF
cdr3_nt: TGTGCCAGAAGCCTGGGGGATCGAAACACCATATATTTT

d_call: .
v_call: TRBV19
clone_size: .
j_call: TRBJ2-7
cdr3_aa: CASSPDGGTQVLKSSYEQYF
cdr3_nt: TGTGCCAGTAGTCCCGATGGGGGGACACAAGTCCTCAAGTCTTCCTACGAGCAGTACTTC

d_call: TRBD2
v_call: TRBV4-3
clone_size: .
j_call: TRBJ2-7
cdr3_aa: CASSQEASGETYEQYF
cdr3_nt: TGCGCCAGCAGCCAAGAAGCTAGCGGAGAGACCTACGAGCAGTACTTC